This T cell receptor (beta chain) was sequenced for a study of T-cell reconstitution after alpha-beta-depleted transplantation in children. The CDR3 has 14 amino acids. Trimming pared 4 bases from V and 8 bases from J, leaving 14 bases between. Germline values: CDR1 SGHTA, CDR2 FQGNSA. The TCRbeta library was prepared with unique molecular identifiers. TCRdb reprocessed the PCR reads via MiXCR and lists one record per CDR3 protein. The sample holds 600,000 to 700,000 distinct CDR3 sequences; over 15% are singletons and the top ten take under 1.2%. This clonotype was detected ten times or more. This material consisted of PBMCs from the stem cell graft donor, taken from the stem cell graft. The TCR originated in a human donor who donated a stem cell graft to a child with acute myeloid leukemia. The gene calls are TRBV7-2 and TRBJ1-4; D not resolved. In DNA, the CDR3 is TGTGCCAGCAGCTCCTCCTATGGAGAAGAAAAACTGTTTTTT. It specifies CASSSSYGEEKLFF.